This TCR beta chain is drawn from a study of OX40 agonist ivuxolimab in advanced cancers. Study at large: An anti-OX40 (CD134) antibody with agonistic activity, ivuxolimab, was administered to patients. Three patients had partial responses: one hepatocellular carcinoma, two cutaneous melanoma.

Study results and limitations: Clonal expansion from baseline to week 6 occurred in both CD4+ and CD8+ T cells.

Clones were sequenced by immunoSEQ multiplex PCR, and TCRdb holds only the in-frame ones, with some missing. The sample includes about 68,000 clones, about 83% of them seen just once. Regarding this clone: Its antigen remains unknown.

This CDR3 contains 18 residues. Trimming removed 1 base from V and 5 bases from J; junction bases left unmatched: 15. Germline lookup yields CDR1 LGHNA and CDR2 YNFKEQ. The rearrangement links TRBV4-2 to TRBJ2-5, with 8 bases lining up with TRBD2. The TCR originated in an adult with an advanced solid tumor such as melanoma, head and neck, liver or kidney cancer. The specimen was CD4+ or CD8+ T cells sorted from blood, collected in a trial of the OX40 agonist ivuxolimab. The CDR3 reads CASSQAHLSGSRPETQYF. CDR3 bases: TGTGCCAGCAGCCAAGCCCACCTCAGCGGGAGCAGACCGGAGACCCAGTACTTC.